Listed below are T cell receptor beta chains from one sample, sequenced in a study of post-analysis software for immune sequencing data. Via MiXCR, TCRdb re-called the PCR reads, giving one row per CDR3 protein. The data contain approximately 460,000 distinct CDR3 sequences, roughly 45% of them singletons. The sample comprised blood. These receptors were obtained from a girl aged 5-17 years with multiple sclerosis. CDR3s include the opening cysteine and the closing phenylalanine or tryptophan. The D gene is left open where the match is weak. The listing skips clone size in some rows; elsewhere it reads once, few, many or a size class.

TRBJ2-3 | NA | TRBD1 | TRBV5-1 | TGCGCCAGCAGCTTCTGGACAGGGGAAGGAACAGATACGCAGTATTTT | CASSFWTGEGTDTQYF
TRBJ2-7 | few | TRBD1 | TRBV10-2 | TGCGCCAGCAGTGATGGACAGGGGTTGAGTGAGCAGTACTTC | CASSDGQGLSEQYF
TRBJ1-5 | few | NA | TRBV20-1 | TGCAGTGCTACAGAGGGCAGGGGTGTCCAGCCCCAGCATTTT | CSATEGRGVQPQHF
TRBJ2-6 | few | NA | TRBV18 | TGTGCCAGCCCAATAACTGGGGCCAACGTCCTGACTTTC | CASPITGANVLTF
TRBJ1-2 | few | TRBD1 | TRBV29-1 | TGCAGCGTTGTTTTGCCGGACAGGGGGTATGGCTACACCTTC | CSVVLPDRGYGYTF
TRBJ2-3 | few | NA | TRBV29-1 | TGCAGCGTTGAGGGGGCGGAGGTACGGCGGAGGGGCACAGATACGCAGTATTTT | CSVEGAEVRRRGTDTQYF
TRBJ2-3 | many | TRBD2 | TRBV9 | TGTGCCAGCAGCGTAGAGGTAGCGGGAGTTGGAGATACGCAGTATTTT | CASSVEVAGVGDTQYF
TRBJ2-1 | few | TRBD2 | TRBV12-3/TRBV12-4 | TGTGCCAGCAGTTTTGGACTAGCGGAAGGAAATGAGCAGTTCTTC | CASSFGLAEGNEQFF
TRBJ2-7 | NA | TRBD2 | TRBV3-1 | TGTGCCAGCAGTCCCCTCTGGGCGGGAGGGTCCTACGAGCAGTACTTC | CASSPLWAGGSYEQYF
TRBJ1-1 | once | NA | TRBV12-3/TRBV12-4 | TGTGCCAGCAGTTGGGCGGGCCCCACTGAAGCTTTCTTT | CASSWAGPTEAFF
TRBJ1-2 | few | NA | TRBV6-1 | TGTGCCAGCAGTGAAATCGGACAGCCCTATGGCTACACCTTC | CASSEIGQPYGYTF